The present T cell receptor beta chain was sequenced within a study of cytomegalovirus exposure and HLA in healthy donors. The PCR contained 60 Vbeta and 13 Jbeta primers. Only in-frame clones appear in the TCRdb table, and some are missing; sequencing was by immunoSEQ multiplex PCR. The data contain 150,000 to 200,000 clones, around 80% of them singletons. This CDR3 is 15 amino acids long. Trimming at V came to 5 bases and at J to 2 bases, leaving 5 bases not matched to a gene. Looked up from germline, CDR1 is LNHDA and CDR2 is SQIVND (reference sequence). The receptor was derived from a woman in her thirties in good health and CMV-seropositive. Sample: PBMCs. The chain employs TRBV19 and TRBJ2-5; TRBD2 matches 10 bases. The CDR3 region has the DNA TGTGCCAGTAGTGTCGGACTAGCGGCACAAGAGACCCAGTACTTC. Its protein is CASSVGLAAQETQYF. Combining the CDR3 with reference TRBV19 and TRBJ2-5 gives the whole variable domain DGGITQSPKYLFRKEGQNVTLSCEQNLNHDAMYWYRQDPGQGLRLIYYSQIVNDFQKGDIAEGYSVSREKKESFPLTVTSAQKNPTAFYLCASSVGLAAQETQYFGPGTRLLVL.